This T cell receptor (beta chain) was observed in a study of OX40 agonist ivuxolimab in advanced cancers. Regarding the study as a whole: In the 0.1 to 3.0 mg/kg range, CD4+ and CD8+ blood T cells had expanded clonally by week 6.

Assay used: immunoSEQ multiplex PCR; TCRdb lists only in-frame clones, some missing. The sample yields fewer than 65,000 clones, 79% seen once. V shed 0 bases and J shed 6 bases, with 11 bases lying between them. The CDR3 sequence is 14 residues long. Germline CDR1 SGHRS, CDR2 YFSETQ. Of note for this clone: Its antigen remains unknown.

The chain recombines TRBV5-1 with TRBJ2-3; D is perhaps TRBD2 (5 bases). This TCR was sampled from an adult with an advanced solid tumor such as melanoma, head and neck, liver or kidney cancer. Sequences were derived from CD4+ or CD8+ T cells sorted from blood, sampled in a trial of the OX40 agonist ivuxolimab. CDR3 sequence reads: CASSLGGVADTQYF. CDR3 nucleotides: TGCGCCAGCAGCTTGGGGGGAGTTGCTGATACGCAGTATTTT. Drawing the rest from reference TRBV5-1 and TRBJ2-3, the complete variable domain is KAGVTQTPRYLIKTRGQQVTLSCSPISGHRSVSWYQQTPGQGLQFLFEYFSETQRNKGNFPGRFSGRQFSNSRSEMNVSTLELGDSALYLCASSLGGVADTQYFGPGTRLTVL.